The 6 T cell receptor beta chains below come from one sample, sequenced in a study of T cell responses to AZD1222 COVID-19 vaccine. Sequenced by immunoSEQ multiplex PCR; TCRdb stores in-frame clones only, minus some. The sample includes about 150,000 clones, more than 85% seen only once; the top ten take 2.5% to 4%. The source material was peripheral blood, sampled 28 days after the second AZD1222 dose. These TCRs come from an adult who received the AZD1222 COVID-19 vaccine.

This sequence joins TRBV5-1 and TRBJ2-7; D is undetermined. CDR3 length: 13 amino acids. Per the germline V gene, CDR1 is SGHRS and CDR2 is YFSETQ. V lost 1 base and J lost 6, with 11 bases in between. The CDR3 spells CASSLTTRSEQYF. The CDR3 nucleotides are TGCGCCAGCAGCTTGACTACCAGGTCCGAGCAGTACTTC.

This rearrangement joins TRBV9 to TRBJ1-1; 9 nucleotides line up with TRBD1. CDR3 length: 14 residues. Trimming at V came to 3 bases and at J to 8 bases, leaving 8 bases not matched to a gene. CDR1 SGDLS and CDR2 YYNGEE come from the germline V gene. The CDR3 loop is CASSAPGTGMEAFF. For the CDR3, the DNA is TGTGCCAGCAGCGCCCCCGGGACAGGGATGGAAGCTTTCTTT.

The chain has TRBV29-1 and TRBJ1-2, with unresolved D. Trimming cost V 6 bases and J 4 bases, with 12 bases left between them. The germline V gene encodes CDR1 SQVTM and CDR2 ANQGSEA. The length of the CDR3 is 12 residues. This CDR3 reads CSVPEGTYGYTF. The CDR3 DNA reads TGCAGCGTCCCGGAGGGAACCTATGGCTACACCTTC. Filled out from reference TRBV29-1 and TRBJ1-2, the complete variable domain reads SAVISQKPSRDICQRGTSLTIQCQVDSQVTMMFWYRQQPGQSLTLIATANQGSEATYESGFVIDKFPISRPNLTFSTLTVSNMSPEDSSIYLCSVPEGTYGYTFGSGTRLTVV.

The chain has TRBV5-6 and TRBJ1-2, with D possibly being TRBD1 (5 bases). The CDR3 is 13 residues long. V was pared by 3 bases and J by 4 bases, with 10 bases between. Germline V gene sequence: CDR1 SGHDT, CDR2 YYEEEE. The CDR3 DNA reads TGTGCCAGCAGCTCAGGGACCCTCTATGGCTACACCTTC. Protein: CASSSGTLYGYTF. The whole variable domain, filled in from reference TRBV5-6 and TRBJ1-2, reads DAGVTQSPTHLIKTRGQQVTLRCSPKSGHDTVSWYQQALGQGPQFIFQYYEEEERQRGNFPDRFSGHQFPNYSSELNVNALLLGDSALYLCASSSGTLYGYTFGSGTRLTVV.

The V and J genes are TRBV11-2 and TRBJ1-2; 10 bases map to TRBD1. CDR3 length: 13 amino acids. CDR1 is SGHAT, CDR2 FQNNGV, per germline. V was pared by 5 bases and J by 8 bases, with 5 bases of the junction left unmatched. CDR3: CASSRDRGRGYTF. The DNA of the CDR3 is TGTGCCAGCAGCCGGGACAGGGGTCGCGGCTACACCTTC.

This chain connects TRBV19 to TRBJ1-4; D may be TRBD1 (6 bases). Trimming shortened V by 3 bases and J by 5 bases, and 13 bases separated the two germline ends. Germline V gene lookup returns CDR1 LNHDA and CDR2 SQIVND (reference sequence). The CDR3 runs to 15 residues. The CDR3 here is CASSISGGRNEKLFF. The CDR3 DNA is TGTGCCAGTAGTATTAGTGGGGGCCGAAATGAAAAACTGTTTTTT.